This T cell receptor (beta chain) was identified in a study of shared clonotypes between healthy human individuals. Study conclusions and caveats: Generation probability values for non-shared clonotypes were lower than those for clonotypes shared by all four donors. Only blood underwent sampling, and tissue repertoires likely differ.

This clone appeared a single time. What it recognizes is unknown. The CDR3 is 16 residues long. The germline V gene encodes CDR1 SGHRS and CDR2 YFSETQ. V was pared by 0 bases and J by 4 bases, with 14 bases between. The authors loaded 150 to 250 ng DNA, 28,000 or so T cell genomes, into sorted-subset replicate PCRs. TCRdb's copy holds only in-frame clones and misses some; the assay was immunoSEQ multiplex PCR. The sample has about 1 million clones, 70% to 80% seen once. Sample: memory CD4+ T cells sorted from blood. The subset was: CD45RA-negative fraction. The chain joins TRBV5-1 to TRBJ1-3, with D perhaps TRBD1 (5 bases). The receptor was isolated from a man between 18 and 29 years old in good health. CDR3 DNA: TGCGCCAGCAGCTTGGCAGGGTCCCATTTCGGAAACACCATATATTTT. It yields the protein CASSLAGSHFGNTIYF. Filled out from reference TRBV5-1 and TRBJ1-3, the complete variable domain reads KAGVTQTPRYLIKTRGQQVTLSCSPISGHRSVSWYQQTPGQGLQFLFEYFSETQRNKGNFPGRFSGRQFSNSRSEMNVSTLELGDSALYLCASSLAGSHFGNTIYFGEGSWLTVV.